Listed below are T cell receptor beta chains from one sample, sequenced in a study of blood T cell repertoires in COVID-19. Some clones are missing from TCRdb's copy, which holds only in-frame ones; the method was immunoSEQ multiplex PCR. The sample lists about 240,000 clones, over 80% occurring once. The material sequenced was PBMCs or T cells enriched from blood (not recorded which). The receptors derive from a woman in her thirties with acute COVID-19. Each CDR3 is given with its conserved first and last residue. Each record gives: CDR3 protein, CDR3 DNA, clone size, D gene, V gene, J gene, CDR3 length. A D gene is named only where the DNA matches it firmly. Not every row has a clone size; where given, it reads once, few, many or a size class.

CDR3 protein: CASKRQGHQPQHF; CDR3 DNA: TGTGCCAGTAAGAGACAGGGGCATCAGCCCCAGCATTTT; clone size: once; D gene: TRBD1; V gene: TRBV19; J gene: TRBJ1-5; CDR3 length: 13
CDR3 protein: CASSPPERASYEQYF; CDR3 DNA: TGTGCTAGCAGCCCGCCCGAGAGGGCGTCCTACGAGCAGTACTTC; clone size: -; D gene: -; V gene: TRBV7-7; J gene: TRBJ2-7; CDR3 length: 15
CDR3 protein: CASSSRGTSGYQETQYF; CDR3 DNA: TGTGCCAGCAGCTCCCGGGGGACTAGCGGGTACCAAGAGACCCAGTACTTC; clone size: -; D gene: TRBD2; V gene: TRBV11-2; J gene: TRBJ2-5; CDR3 length: 17
CDR3 protein: CASYNFGGGYTF; CDR3 DNA: TGTGCCAGTTACAACTTCGGCGGGGGCTACACCTTC; clone size: once; D gene: -; V gene: TRBV19; J gene: TRBJ1-2; CDR3 length: 12
CDR3 protein: CANDTSTDTQYF; CDR3 DNA: TGTGCCAACGATACTAGCACAGATACGCAGTATTTT; clone size: -; D gene: -; V gene: TRBV6-5; J gene: TRBJ2-3; CDR3 length: 12
CDR3 protein: CASSQRYSNQPQHF; CDR3 DNA: TGTGCCAGCAGTCAACGGTATAGCAATCAGCCCCAGCATTTT; clone size: -; D gene: -; V gene: TRBV6-5; J gene: TRBJ1-5; CDR3 length: 14
CDR3 protein: CASSFGARETQYF; CDR3 DNA: TGTGCCAGCAGCTTCGGAGCTCGGGAGACCCAGTACTTC; clone size: -; D gene: -; V gene: TRBV11-3; J gene: TRBJ2-5; CDR3 length: 13
CDR3 protein: CASSQSRTRPLNTEAFF; CDR3 DNA: TGTGCCAGCAGCCAATCGCGGACACGGCCCTTGAACACTGAAGCTTTCTTT; clone size: -; D gene: -; V gene: TRBV16; J gene: TRBJ1-1; CDR3 length: 17
CDR3 protein: CASSFNSYEQYF; CDR3 DNA: TGTGCCAGCAGTTTCAATTCATACGAGCAGTACTTC; clone size: few; D gene: -; V gene: TRBV12-3/TRBV12-4; J gene: TRBJ2-7; CDR3 length: 12
CDR3 protein: CASIPPADTEAFF; CDR3 DNA: TGTGCCAGCATCCCCCCGGCGGACACTGAAGCTTTCTTT; clone size: once; D gene: -; V gene: TRBV12-3/TRBV12-4; J gene: TRBJ1-1; CDR3 length: 13
CDR3 protein: CASSLIRGNIQYF; CDR3 DNA: TGTGCCAGCAGCTTAATACGGGGTAACATTCAGTACTTC; clone size: -; D gene: -; V gene: TRBV11-2; J gene: TRBJ2-4; CDR3 length: 13
CDR3 protein: CSVDLQGLNTEAFF; CDR3 DNA: TGCAGCGTTGACCTACAGGGACTGAACACTGAAGCTTTCTTT; clone size: few; D gene: -; V gene: TRBV29-1; J gene: TRBJ1-1; CDR3 length: 14
CDR3 protein: CASSPGLAGTYNEQFF; CDR3 DNA: TGTGCCAGCAGCCCCGGACTAGCGGGGACCTACAATGAGCAGTTCTTC; clone size: -; D gene: TRBD2; V gene: TRBV7-9; J gene: TRBJ2-1; CDR3 length: 16
CDR3 protein: CSVKYYEQYF; CDR3 DNA: TGCAGCGTTAAATACTACGAGCAGTACTTC; clone size: -; D gene: -; V gene: TRBV29-1; J gene: TRBJ2-7; CDR3 length: 10
CDR3 protein: CASSIPSGGTLFF; CDR3 DNA: TGTGCCAGCAGCATACCGAGCGGGGGGACGCTGTTCTTC; clone size: -; D gene: TRBD2; V gene: TRBV7-2; J gene: TRBJ2-1; CDR3 length: 13
CDR3 protein: CASSYRGFGYTF; CDR3 DNA: TGTGCCAGCAGTTACAGGGGCTTTGGCTACACCTTC; clone size: -; D gene: -; V gene: TRBV6-6; J gene: TRBJ1-2; CDR3 length: 12
CDR3 protein: CATSGTGEQYF; CDR3 DNA: TGTGCCACCTCCGGGACAGGGGAGCAGTACTTC; clone size: -; D gene: TRBD1; V gene: TRBV2; J gene: TRBJ2-7; CDR3 length: 11
CDR3 protein: CASSYVGQSSYNSPLHF; CDR3 DNA: TGTGCCAGCAGTTATGTGGGCCAGAGCTCCTATAATTCACCCCTCCACTTT; clone size: -; D gene: -; V gene: TRBV27; J gene: TRBJ1-6; CDR3 length: 17
CDR3 protein: CASSLGAGADYEQYF; CDR3 DNA: TGTGCCAGCAGCTTAGGGGCAGGGGCAGACTACGAGCAGTACTTC; clone size: -; D gene: -; V gene: TRBV7-9; J gene: TRBJ2-7; CDR3 length: 15
CDR3 protein: CASSVTGRTEAFF; CDR3 DNA: TGTGCCAGCAGCGTGACAGGGAGAACTGAAGCTTTCTTT; clone size: -; D gene: TRBD1; V gene: TRBV12-3/TRBV12-4; J gene: TRBJ1-1; CDR3 length: 13
CDR3 protein: CATGGGTGNTIYF; CDR3 DNA: TGTGCCACCGGGGGGGGTACTGGAAACACCATATATTTT; clone size: few; D gene: -; V gene: TRBV12-3/TRBV12-4; J gene: TRBJ1-3; CDR3 length: 13
CDR3 protein: CASSAPYTGELFF; CDR3 DNA: TGTGCCAGCAGCGCCCCATACACCGGGGAGCTGTTTTTT; clone size: -; D gene: -; V gene: TRBV9; J gene: TRBJ2-2; CDR3 length: 13
CDR3 protein: CASKFAGGNEQFF; CDR3 DNA: TGTGCCAGCAAATTTGCGGGGGGCAATGAGCAGTTCTTC; clone size: -; D gene: TRBD2; V gene: TRBV3-1/TRBV3-2; J gene: TRBJ2-1; CDR3 length: 13
CDR3 protein: CASSLDRGQYSPLHF; CDR3 DNA: TGTGCCAGCTCCCTGGACAGGGGGCAATATTCACCCCTCCACTTT; clone size: -; D gene: TRBD1; V gene: TRBV18; J gene: TRBJ1-6; CDR3 length: 15
CDR3 protein: CASSQGTGNQPQHF; CDR3 DNA: TGTGCCAGCAGCCAAGGGACAGGCAATCAGCCCCAGCATTTT; clone size: -; D gene: TRBD1; V gene: TRBV5-6; J gene: TRBJ1-5; CDR3 length: 14
CDR3 protein: CASTPGSSSNQPQHF; CDR3 DNA: TGCGCCAGCACCCCGGGGAGCAGTAGCAATCAGCCCCAGCATTTT; clone size: -; D gene: -; V gene: TRBV4-1; J gene: TRBJ1-5; CDR3 length: 15
CDR3 protein: CASSLGDRVTEAFF; CDR3 DNA: TGTGCCAGCAGCTTGGGGGACAGGGTAACCGAAGCTTTCTTT; clone size: -; D gene: TRBD1; V gene: TRBV5-6; J gene: TRBJ1-1; CDR3 length: 14
CDR3 protein: CASSQDRDMREAFF; CDR3 DNA: TGCGCCAGCAGCCAAGATCGAGACATGCGAGAAGCTTTCTTT; clone size: -; D gene: -; V gene: TRBV4-1; J gene: TRBJ1-1; CDR3 length: 14
CDR3 protein: CASSPGTGGEKLFF; CDR3 DNA: TGTGCCAGCAGTCCAGGGACCGGGGGTGAAAAACTGTTTTTT; clone size: -; D gene: -; V gene: TRBV27; J gene: TRBJ1-4; CDR3 length: 14
CDR3 protein: CASSQAGQGNTEAFF; CDR3 DNA: TGCGCCAGCAGCCAGGCAGGACAGGGGAACACTGAAGCTTTCTTT; clone size: -; D gene: TRBD1; V gene: TRBV4-1; J gene: TRBJ1-1; CDR3 length: 15
CDR3 protein: CASNPGGGSNYGYTF; CDR3 DNA: TGTGCCAGCAATCCGGGCGGGGGAAGTAACTATGGCTACACCTTC; clone size: -; D gene: -; V gene: TRBV2; J gene: TRBJ1-2; CDR3 length: 15
CDR3 protein: CASSPLGGNGYTF; CDR3 DNA: TGTGCCAGCAGCCCCCTAGGGGGCAATGGCTACACCTTC; clone size: -; D gene: TRBD1; V gene: TRBV14; J gene: TRBJ1-2; CDR3 length: 13
CDR3 protein: CASSSIGGYEQYF; CDR3 DNA: TGTGCCAGCAGCTCGATAGGGGGCTACGAGCAGTACTTC; clone size: -; D gene: -; V gene: TRBV7-2; J gene: TRBJ2-7; CDR3 length: 13
CDR3 protein: CASSHPPGTSGNTGELFF; CDR3 DNA: TGCGCCAGCAGCCATCCCCCCGGGACTAGCGGGAACACCGGGGAGCTGTTTTTT; clone size: -; D gene: TRBD2; V gene: TRBV4-1; J gene: TRBJ2-2; CDR3 length: 18
CDR3 protein: CASSGFSTGNTIYF; CDR3 DNA: TGTGCCAGCAGTGGATTCAGTACTGGAAACACCATATATTTT; clone size: -; D gene: -; V gene: TRBV2; J gene: TRBJ1-3; CDR3 length: 14
CDR3 protein: CASSIVGTAVSGNTIYF; CDR3 DNA: TGTGCCAGTAGTATAGTAGGGACAGCCGTCTCTGGAAACACCATATATTTT; clone size: -; D gene: TRBD1; V gene: TRBV19; J gene: TRBJ1-3; CDR3 length: 17
CDR3 protein: CASSLAPLTGGNPQDTQYF; CDR3 DNA: TGCGCCAGCAGCTTGGCCCCCTTGACAGGGGGGAACCCACAGGATACGCAGTATTTT; clone size: -; D gene: TRBD1; V gene: TRBV5-1; J gene: TRBJ2-3; CDR3 length: 19
CDR3 protein: CASEQGLNTEAFF; CDR3 DNA: TGTGCCAGTGAACAGGGGTTGAACACTGAAGCTTTCTTT; clone size: once; D gene: TRBD1; V gene: TRBV7-9; J gene: TRBJ1-1; CDR3 length: 13
CDR3 protein: CASSYSARGPSNEQFF; CDR3 DNA: TGTGCCAGCAGTTACTCTGCGCGGGGGCCCTCCAATGAGCAGTTCTTC; clone size: -; D gene: -; V gene: TRBV6-5; J gene: TRBJ2-1; CDR3 length: 16
CDR3 protein: CASSSPPGRTRGEQYF; CDR3 DNA: TGTGCCAGCAGCTCCCCTCCCGGACGAACACGGGGAGAGCAGTACTTC; clone size: -; D gene: -; V gene: TRBV7-8; J gene: TRBJ2-7; CDR3 length: 16
CDR3 protein: CASSQGLAGGNEQFF; CDR3 DNA: TGTGCCAGCAGCCAAGGTCTAGCGGGGGGGAATGAGCAGTTCTTC; clone size: -; D gene: TRBD2; V gene: TRBV3-1/TRBV3-2; J gene: TRBJ2-1; CDR3 length: 15
CDR3 protein: CASSYASGTSLSPNTGELFF; CDR3 DNA: TGTGCCAGCAGTTACGCGTCCGGGACTAGCCTCTCCCCGAACACCGGGGAGCTGTTTTTT; clone size: -; D gene: TRBD2; V gene: TRBV6-2/TRBV6-3; J gene: TRBJ2-2; CDR3 length: 20
CDR3 protein: CASSEMTGVGREAFF; CDR3 DNA: TGCGCCAGCAGTGAGATGACAGGGGTCGGAAGGGAAGCTTTCTTT; clone size: -; D gene: TRBD1; V gene: TRBV10-2; J gene: TRBJ1-1; CDR3 length: 15
CDR3 protein: CASRGTGVWQPQHF; CDR3 DNA: TGTGCCAGTAGGGGGACAGGGGTGTGGCAGCCCCAGCATTTT; clone size: -; D gene: TRBD1; V gene: TRBV19; J gene: TRBJ1-5; CDR3 length: 14
CDR3 protein: CASRVGGALNTEAFF; CDR3 DNA: TGTGCCAGCAGGGTCGGAGGGGCCCTGAACACTGAAGCTTTCTTT; clone size: -; D gene: -; V gene: TRBV6-5; J gene: TRBJ1-1; CDR3 length: 15
CDR3 protein: CASSRGQPDTDTQYF; CDR3 DNA: TGTGCCAGCAGCCGGGGACAGCCGGACACAGATACGCAGTATTTT; clone size: -; D gene: TRBD1; V gene: TRBV3-1/TRBV3-2; J gene: TRBJ2-3; CDR3 length: 15
CDR3 protein: CASSFRGDGYTF; CDR3 DNA: TGTGCCAGCAGTTTTAGGGGTGATGGCTACACCTTC; clone size: -; D gene: -; V gene: TRBV12-3/TRBV12-4; J gene: TRBJ1-2; CDR3 length: 12
CDR3 protein: CASSQDSNIQYF; CDR3 DNA: TGTGCCAGCAGCCAAGATAGCAACATTCAGTACTTC; clone size: -; D gene: -; V gene: TRBV3-1/TRBV3-2; J gene: TRBJ2-4; CDR3 length: 12
CDR3 protein: CASSLVEGAAYSGYTF; CDR3 DNA: TGTGCCAGCAGCTTGGTTGAGGGGGCGGCCTATAGCGGCTACACCTTC; clone size: -; D gene: TRBD1; V gene: TRBV5-5; J gene: TRBJ1-2; CDR3 length: 16